This T cell receptor beta chain was identified in a study of blood T cell repertoires in COVID-19. In the study overall: PBMCs, B-cell-depleted T cells, or T cells were the source of the cDNA or gDNA that made up the material.

The V gene lost 0 bases and the J gene lost 7 bases, with 12 bases spanning the gap. In germline, CDR1 is GTSNPN, CDR2 SVGIG (reference sequence). The CDR3 has 14 amino acids. Data came from immunoSEQ multiplex PCR; TCRdb stores just in-frame clones and leaves some out. The table includes 200,000 to 300,000 clones, about 85% detected once. The TCR sequence derives from a woman between 55 and 75 years old with active or convalescent COVID-19. Sequences were obtained from peripheral blood. V and J are TRBV30 and TRBJ2-2; TRBD2 might be the D (7 bases). CDR3 residues: CAWSVLGGGGELFF. The CDR3 DNA reads as TGTGCCTGGAGTGTACTGGGAGGGGGCGGGGAGCTGTTTTTT. The variable domain in full, completed from reference TRBV30 and TRBJ2-2, reads SQTIHQWPATLVQPVGSPLSLECTVEGTSNPNLYWYRQAAGRGLQLLFYSVGIGQISSEVPQNLSASRPQDRQFILSSKKLLLSDSGFYLCAWSVLGGGGELFFGEGSRLTVL.